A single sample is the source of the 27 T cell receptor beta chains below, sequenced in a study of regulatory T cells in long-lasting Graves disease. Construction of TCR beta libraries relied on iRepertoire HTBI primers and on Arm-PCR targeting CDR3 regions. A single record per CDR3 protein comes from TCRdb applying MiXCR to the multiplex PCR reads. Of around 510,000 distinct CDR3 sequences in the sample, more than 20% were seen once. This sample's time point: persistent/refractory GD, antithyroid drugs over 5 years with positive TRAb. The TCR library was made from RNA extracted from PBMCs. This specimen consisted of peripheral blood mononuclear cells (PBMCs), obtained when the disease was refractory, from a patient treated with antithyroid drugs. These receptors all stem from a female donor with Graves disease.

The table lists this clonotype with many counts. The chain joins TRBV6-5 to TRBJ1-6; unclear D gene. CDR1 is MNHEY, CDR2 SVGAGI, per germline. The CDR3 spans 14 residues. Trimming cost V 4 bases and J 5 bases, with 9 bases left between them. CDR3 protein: CASSSPVDNSPLHF. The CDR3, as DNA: TGTGCCAGCAGTTCTCCCGTGGATAATTCACCCCTCCACTTT.

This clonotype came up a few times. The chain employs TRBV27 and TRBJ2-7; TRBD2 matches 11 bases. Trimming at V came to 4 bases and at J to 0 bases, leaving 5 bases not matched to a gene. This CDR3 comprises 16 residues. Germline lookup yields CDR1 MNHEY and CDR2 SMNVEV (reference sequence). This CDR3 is CASSYRLAGRSYEQYF. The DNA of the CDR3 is TGTGCCAGCAGTTATCGACTAGCGGGACGCTCCTACGAGCAGTACTTC.

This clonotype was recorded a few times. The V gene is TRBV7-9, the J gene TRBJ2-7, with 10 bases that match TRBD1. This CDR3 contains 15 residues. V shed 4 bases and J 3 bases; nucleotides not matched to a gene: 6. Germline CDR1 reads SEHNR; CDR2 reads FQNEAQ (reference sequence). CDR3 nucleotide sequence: TGTGCCAGCAGCTCGGGGACAGGGGATCGCTACGAGCAGTACTTC. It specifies CASSSGTGDRYEQYF.

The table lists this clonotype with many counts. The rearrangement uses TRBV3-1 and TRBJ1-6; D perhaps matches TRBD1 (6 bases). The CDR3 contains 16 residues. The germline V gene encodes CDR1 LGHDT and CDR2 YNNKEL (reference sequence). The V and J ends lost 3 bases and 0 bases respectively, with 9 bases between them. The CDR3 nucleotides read TGTGCCAGCAGCCATACAGGGAGCTCCTATAATTCACCCCTCCACTTT. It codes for CASSHTGSSYNSPLHF.

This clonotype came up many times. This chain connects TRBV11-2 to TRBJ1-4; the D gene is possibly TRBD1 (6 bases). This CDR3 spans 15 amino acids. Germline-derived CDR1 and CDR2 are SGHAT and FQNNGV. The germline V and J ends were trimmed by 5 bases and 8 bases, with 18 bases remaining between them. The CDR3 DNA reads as TGTGCCAGCAGCCTAGGGGACACGTGGGGGGAAAAACTGTTTTTT. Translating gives CASSLGDTWGEKLFF.

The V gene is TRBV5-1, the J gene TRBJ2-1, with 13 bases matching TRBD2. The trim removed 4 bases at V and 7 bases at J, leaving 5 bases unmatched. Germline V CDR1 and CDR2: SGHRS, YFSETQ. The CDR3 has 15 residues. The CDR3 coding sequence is TGCGCCAGCAGCCCGGGACTAGCGGGAACGAATGAGCAGTTCTTC. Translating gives CASSPGLAGTNEQFF.

CDR3 nucleotide sequence: TGTGCCAGCAGCCGTCCCGGGACAGGGGGACATCAGCCCCAGCATTTT. Translated: CASSRPGTGGHQPQHF. J is TRBJ1-5 and V is TRBV7-2; TRBD1 aligns across 11 bases. V gave up 5 bases and J gave up 5 bases; unmatched junction bases: 8. Germline CDR1 and CDR2: SGHTA and FQGNSA. The CDR3 is 16 amino acids. Full variable domain (remainder filled in from reference TRBV7-2 and TRBJ1-5): GAGVSQSPSNKVTEKGKDVELRCDPISGHTALYWYRQSLGQGLEFLIYFQGNSAPDKSGLPSDRFSAERTGGSVSTLTIQRTQQEDSAVYLCASSRPGTGGHQPQHFGDGTRLSIL.

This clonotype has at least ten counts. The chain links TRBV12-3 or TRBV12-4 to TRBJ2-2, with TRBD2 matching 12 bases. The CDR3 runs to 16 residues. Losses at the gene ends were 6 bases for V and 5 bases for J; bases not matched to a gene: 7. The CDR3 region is CASRKTSGSGTGELFF. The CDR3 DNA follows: TGTGCCAGCAGGAAGACTAGCGGGAGTGGAACCGGGGAGCTGTTTTTT.

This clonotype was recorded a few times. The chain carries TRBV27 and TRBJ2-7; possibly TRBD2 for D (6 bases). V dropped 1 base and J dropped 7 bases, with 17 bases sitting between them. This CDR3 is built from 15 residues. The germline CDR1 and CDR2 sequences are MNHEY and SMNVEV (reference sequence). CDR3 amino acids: CASSLYGEAGLEQYF. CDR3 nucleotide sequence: TGTGCCAGCAGTTTATACGGGGAAGCGGGTTTGGAGCAGTACTTC.

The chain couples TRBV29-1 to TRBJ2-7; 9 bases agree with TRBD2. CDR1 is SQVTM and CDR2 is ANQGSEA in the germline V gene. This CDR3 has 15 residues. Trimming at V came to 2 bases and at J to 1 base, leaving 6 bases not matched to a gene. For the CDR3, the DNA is TGCAGCGTTGAATCCGCGGGGGGGATGTCCTACGAGCAGTACTTC. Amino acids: CSVESAGGMSYEQYF.

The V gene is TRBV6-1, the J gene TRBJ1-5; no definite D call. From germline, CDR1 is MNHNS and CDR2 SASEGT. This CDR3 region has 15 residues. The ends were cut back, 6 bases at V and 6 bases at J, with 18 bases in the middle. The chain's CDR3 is CASSLLSSATQPQHF. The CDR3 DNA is TGTGCCAGCAGCCTTTTATCATCCGCTACTCAGCCCCAGCATTTT.

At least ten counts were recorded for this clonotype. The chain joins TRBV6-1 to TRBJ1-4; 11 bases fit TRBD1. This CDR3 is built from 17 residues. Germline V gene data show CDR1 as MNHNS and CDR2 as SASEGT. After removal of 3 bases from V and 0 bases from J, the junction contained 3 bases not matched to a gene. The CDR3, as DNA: TGTGCCAGCAGTGACCCGGGACAGGGGGCAACTAATGAAAAACTGTTTTTT. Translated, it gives CASSDPGQGATNEKLFF.

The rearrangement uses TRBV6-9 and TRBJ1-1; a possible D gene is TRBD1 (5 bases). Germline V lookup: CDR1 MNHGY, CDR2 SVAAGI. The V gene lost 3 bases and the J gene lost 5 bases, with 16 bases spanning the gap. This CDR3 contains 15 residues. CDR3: CASSYSKGIGTEAFF. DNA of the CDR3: TGTGCCAGCAGTTACTCGAAGGGGATAGGGACTGAAGCTTTCTTT.

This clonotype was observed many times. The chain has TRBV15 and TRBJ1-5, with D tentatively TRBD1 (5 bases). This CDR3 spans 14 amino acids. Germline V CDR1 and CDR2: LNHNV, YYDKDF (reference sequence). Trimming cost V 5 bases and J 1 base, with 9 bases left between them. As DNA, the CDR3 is TGTGCCACCAGCGTTGGGGACAGCAATCAGCCCCAGCATTTT. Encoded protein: CATSVGDSNQPQHF.

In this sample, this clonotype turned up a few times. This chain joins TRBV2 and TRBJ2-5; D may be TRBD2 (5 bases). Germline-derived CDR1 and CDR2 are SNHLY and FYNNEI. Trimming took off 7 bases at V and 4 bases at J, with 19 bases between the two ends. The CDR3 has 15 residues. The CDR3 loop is CASNEGVGSRETQYF. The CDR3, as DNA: TGTGCCAGCAACGAAGGTGTAGGGAGTCGAGAGACCCAGTACTTC.

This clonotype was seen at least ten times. The CDR3 reads CASTPAGTWSSEAFF. The CDR3 nucleotides are TGTGCCAGCACCCCGGCAGGGACTTGGAGTTCTGAAGCTTTCTTT. The gene calls are TRBV28 and TRBJ1-1; D may be TRBD1 (5 bases). This CDR3 is 15 amino acids long. Germline CDR1 is MDHEN and CDR2 is SYDVKM. Trimming stripped 7 bases from V and 6 bases from J, with 21 bases between. The full variable domain, in which reference TRBV28 and TRBJ1-1 provide the parts outside the CDR3, is DVKVTQSSRYLVKRTGEKVFLECVQDMDHENMFWYRQDPGLGLRLIYFSYDVKMKEKGDIPEGYSVSREKKERFSLILESASTNQTSMYLCASTPAGTWSSEAFFGQGTRLTVV.

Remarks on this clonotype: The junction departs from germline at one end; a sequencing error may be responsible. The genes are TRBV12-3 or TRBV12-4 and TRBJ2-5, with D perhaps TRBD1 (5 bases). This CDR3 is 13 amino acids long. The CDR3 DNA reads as TGTGCCGGCAGACTTCAGGGTCAAGAGACCCAGTACTTT. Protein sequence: CAGRLQGQETQYF.

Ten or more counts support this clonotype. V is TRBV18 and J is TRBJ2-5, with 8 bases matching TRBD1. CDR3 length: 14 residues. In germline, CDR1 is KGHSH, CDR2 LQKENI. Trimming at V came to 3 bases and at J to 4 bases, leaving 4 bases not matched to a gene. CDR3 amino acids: CASSPAGGRETQYF. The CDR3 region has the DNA TGTGCCAGCTCACCCGCAGGGGGCAGAGAGACCCAGTACTTC.

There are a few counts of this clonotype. CDR3 sequence (DNA): TGTGCCACCAGTGAAACCCAGGGGAACACCGGGGAGCTGTTTTTT. Protein sequence: CATSETQGNTGELFF. The V call is TRBV15, the J call TRBJ2-2; TRBD1 might be the D (5 bases). Per the germline V gene, CDR1 is LNHNV and CDR2 is YYDKDF (reference sequence). CDR3 length: 15 amino acids. V was clipped by 6 bases and J by 1 base, with 12 bases between them.

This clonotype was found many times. CDR3 coding DNA: TGTGCCAGCAGCGAAGTTGTGGGAGGGCAGTACTTC. It is translated as CASSEVVGGQYF. V and J are TRBV28 and TRBJ2-7, with D possibly TRBD2 on 6 matching bases. In germline, CDR1 is MDHEN, CDR2 SYDVKM. V was trimmed by 6 bases and J by 9 bases, leaving 15 bases between them. The CDR3 consists of 12 residues.

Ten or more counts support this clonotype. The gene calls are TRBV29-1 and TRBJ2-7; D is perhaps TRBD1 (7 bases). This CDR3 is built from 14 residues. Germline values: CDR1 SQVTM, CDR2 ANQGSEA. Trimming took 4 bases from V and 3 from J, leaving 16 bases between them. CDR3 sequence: CSVVFYRGGYEQYF. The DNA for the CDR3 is TGCAGCGTTGTTTTCTACAGGGGAGGCTACGAGCAGTACTTC.

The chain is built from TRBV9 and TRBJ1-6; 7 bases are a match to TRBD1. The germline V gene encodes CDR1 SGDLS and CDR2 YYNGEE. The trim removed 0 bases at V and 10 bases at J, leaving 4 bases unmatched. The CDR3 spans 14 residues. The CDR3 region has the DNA TGTGCCAGCAGCGTAGGAGGGGGCGGATCACCCCTCCACTTT. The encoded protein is CASSVGGGGSPLHF.

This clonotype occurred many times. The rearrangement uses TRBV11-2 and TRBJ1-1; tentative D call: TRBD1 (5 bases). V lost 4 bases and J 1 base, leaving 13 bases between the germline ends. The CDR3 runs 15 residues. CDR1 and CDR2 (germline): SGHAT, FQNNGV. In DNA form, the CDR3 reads TGTGCCAGCAGCTCTAGGGGTTTGGCGAACACTGAAGCTTTCTTT. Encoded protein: CASSSRGLANTEAFF.

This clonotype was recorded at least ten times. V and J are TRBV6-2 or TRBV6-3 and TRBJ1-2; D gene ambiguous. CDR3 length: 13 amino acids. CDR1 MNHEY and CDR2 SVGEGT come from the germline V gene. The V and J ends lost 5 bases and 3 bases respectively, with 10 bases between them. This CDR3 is CASSPDGDYGYTF. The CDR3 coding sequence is TGTGCCAGCAGTCCTGACGGGGACTATGGCTACACCTTC.

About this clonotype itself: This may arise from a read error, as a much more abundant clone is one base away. The CDR3 is CSAETGLAAYGYTF. CDR3 DNA sequence: TGCAGTGCTGAAACGGGGCTCGCTGCCTATGGCTACACCTTC. This chain links TRBV20-1 with TRBJ1-2; D is possibly TRBD1 (5 bases). Germline CDR1 and CDR2: DFQATT and SNEGSKA (reference sequence). V shed 5 bases and J shed 4 bases, with 17 bases lying between them. The CDR3 extends over 14 amino acids.

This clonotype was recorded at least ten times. CDR3 nucleotide sequence: TGCAGCGTACCTAAGAACACTGAAGCTTTCTTT. The encoded protein is CSVPKNTEAFF. V usage is TRBV29-1 and J usage is TRBJ1-1; D is undetermined. CDR3 length: 11 amino acids. The germline V gene encodes CDR1 SQVTM and CDR2 ANQGSEA. V was shortened by 6 bases and J by 1 base, with 6 bases between the two germline ends.

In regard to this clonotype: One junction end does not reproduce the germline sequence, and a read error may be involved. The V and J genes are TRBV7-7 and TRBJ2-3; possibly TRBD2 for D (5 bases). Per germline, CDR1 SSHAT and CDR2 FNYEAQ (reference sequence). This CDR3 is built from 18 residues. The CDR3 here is CASSLAQFEAQRTDTQYF. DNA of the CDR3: TGTGCTAGCAGCTTAGCGCAGTTCGAGGCCCAACGCACAGATACGCAGTATTTT.